This TCR beta chain derives from a study of blood T cell repertoires in COVID-19. Study background: T cells, B-cell-depleted T cells, or PBMCs supplied cDNA or gDNA.

Only in-frame clones appear in the TCRdb table, and some are missing; sequencing was by immunoSEQ multiplex PCR. The data hold around 150,000 clones, with 80% observed a single time. The CDR3 is made up of 13 amino acids. V lost 3 bases and J lost 6, with 11 bases in between. From germline, CDR1 is MNHEY and CDR2 SMNVEV (reference sequence). In Cohort 3, a recovered donor had either two negative PCRs, clearance, or symptom resolution. Sequenced input: PBMCs or T cells enriched from blood (not recorded which). The clonotype originates from a man aged 35-49 years who had recovered from COVID-19. This chain uses TRBV27 with TRBJ1-2; D not certain. The CDR3 region has the DNA TGTGCCAGCAGTTTCCGTTCCGGGGATGGCTACACCTTC. Its protein product is CASSFRSGDGYTF.